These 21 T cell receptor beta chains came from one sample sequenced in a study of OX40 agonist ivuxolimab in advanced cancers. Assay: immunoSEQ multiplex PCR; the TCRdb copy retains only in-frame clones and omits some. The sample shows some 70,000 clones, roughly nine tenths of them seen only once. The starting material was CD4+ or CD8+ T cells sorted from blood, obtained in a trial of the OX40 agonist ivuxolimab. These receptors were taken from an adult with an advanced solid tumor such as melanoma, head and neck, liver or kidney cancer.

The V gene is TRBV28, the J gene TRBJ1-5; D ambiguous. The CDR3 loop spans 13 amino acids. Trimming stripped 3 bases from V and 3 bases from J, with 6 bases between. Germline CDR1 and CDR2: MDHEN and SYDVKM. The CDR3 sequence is CASSFPLNQPQHF. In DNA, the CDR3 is TGTGCCAGCAGTTTCCCGCTCAATCAGCCCCAGCATTTT.

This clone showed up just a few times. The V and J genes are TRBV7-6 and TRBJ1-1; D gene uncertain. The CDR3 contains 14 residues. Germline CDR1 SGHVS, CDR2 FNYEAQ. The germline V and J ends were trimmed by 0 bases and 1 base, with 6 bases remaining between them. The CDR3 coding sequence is TGTGCCAGCAGCTTAGCGGGGAAGAACACTGAAGCTTTCTTT. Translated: CASSLAGKNTEAFF.

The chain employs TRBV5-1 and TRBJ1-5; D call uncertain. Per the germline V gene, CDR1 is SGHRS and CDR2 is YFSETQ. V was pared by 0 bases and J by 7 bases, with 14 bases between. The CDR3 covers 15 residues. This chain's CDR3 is CASSLDGEDVQPQHF. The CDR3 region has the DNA TGCGCCAGCAGCTTGGATGGGGAGGATGTACAGCCCCAGCATTTT. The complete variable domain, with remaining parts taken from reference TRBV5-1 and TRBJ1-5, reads KAGVTQTPRYLIKTRGQQVTLSCSPISGHRSVSWYQQTPGQGLQFLFEYFSETQRNKGNFPGRFSGRQFSNSRSEMNVSTLELGDSALYLCASSLDGEDVQPQHFGDGTRLSIL.

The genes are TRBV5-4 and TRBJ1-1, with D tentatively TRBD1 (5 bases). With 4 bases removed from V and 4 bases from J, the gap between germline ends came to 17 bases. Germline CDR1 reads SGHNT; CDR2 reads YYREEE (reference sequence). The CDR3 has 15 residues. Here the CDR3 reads CASSPRDWRGTEAFF. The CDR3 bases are TGTGCCAGCAGCCCCCGGGACTGGCGCGGCACTGAAGCTTTCTTT.

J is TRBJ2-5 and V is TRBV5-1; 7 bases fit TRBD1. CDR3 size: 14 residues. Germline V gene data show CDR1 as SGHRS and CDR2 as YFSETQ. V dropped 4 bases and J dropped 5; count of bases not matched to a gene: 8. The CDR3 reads CASSGGQALETQYF. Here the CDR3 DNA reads TGCGCCAGCAGCGGTGGACAGGCCCTTGAGACCCAGTACTTC. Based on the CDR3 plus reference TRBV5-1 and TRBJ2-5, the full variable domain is KAGVTQTPRYLIKTRGQQVTLSCSPISGHRSVSWYQQTPGQGLQFLFEYFSETQRNKGNFPGRFSGRQFSNSRSEMNVSTLELGDSALYLCASSGGQALETQYFGPGTRLLVL.

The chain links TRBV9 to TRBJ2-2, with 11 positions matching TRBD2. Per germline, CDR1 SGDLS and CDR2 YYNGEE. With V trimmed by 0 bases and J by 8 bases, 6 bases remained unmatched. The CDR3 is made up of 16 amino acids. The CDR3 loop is CASSVVLAGVSGELFF. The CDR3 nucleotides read TGTGCCAGCAGCGTAGTACTAGCGGGAGTCTCGGGGGAGCTGTTTTTT. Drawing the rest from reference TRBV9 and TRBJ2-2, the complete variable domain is DSGVTQTPKHLITATGQRVTLRCSPRSGDLSVYWYQQSLDQGLQFLIQYYNGEERAKGNILERFSAQQFPDLHSELNLSSLELGDSALYFCASSVVLAGVSGELFFGEGSRLTVL.

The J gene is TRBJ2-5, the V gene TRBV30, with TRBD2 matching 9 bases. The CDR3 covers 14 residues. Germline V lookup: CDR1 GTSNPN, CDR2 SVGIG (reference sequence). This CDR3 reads CVSGGRAGEETQYF. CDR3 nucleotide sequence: TGTGTAAGTGGCGGGAGGGCCGGGGAAGAGACCCAGTACTTC.

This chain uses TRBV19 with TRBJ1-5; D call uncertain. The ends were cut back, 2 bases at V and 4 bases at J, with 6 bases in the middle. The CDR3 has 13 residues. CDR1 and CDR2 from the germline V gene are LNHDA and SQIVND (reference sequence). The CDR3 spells CASSITLNQPQHF. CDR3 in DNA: TGTGCCAGTAGTATAACGCTGAATCAGCCCCAGCATTTT. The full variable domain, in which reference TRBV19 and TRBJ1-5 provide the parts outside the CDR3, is DGGITQSPKYLFRKEGQNVTLSCEQNLNHDAMYWYRQDPGQGLRLIYYSQIVNDFQKGDIAEGYSVSREKKESFPLTVTSAQKNPTAFYLCASSITLNQPQHFGDGTRLSIL.

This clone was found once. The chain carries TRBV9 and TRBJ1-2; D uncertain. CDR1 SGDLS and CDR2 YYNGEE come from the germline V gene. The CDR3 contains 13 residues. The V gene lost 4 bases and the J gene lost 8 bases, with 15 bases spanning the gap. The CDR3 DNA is TGTGCCAGCAGCTCCGGACCCCAAGGGGGCTACACCTTC. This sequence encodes CASSSGPQGGYTF.

The CDR3 DNA sequence: TGTGCCAGCAGGGACCTAGCGGGTGCACCGGAGACCCAGTACTTC. This gives the protein CASRDLAGAPETQYF. The chain employs TRBV6-1 and TRBJ2-5, with 8 bases lining up with TRBD2. Germline CDR1 and CDR2: MNHNS and SASEGT. This CDR3 contains 15 residues. The V segment lost 6 bases and the J segment 5 bases; nucleotides outside the gene matches: 11.

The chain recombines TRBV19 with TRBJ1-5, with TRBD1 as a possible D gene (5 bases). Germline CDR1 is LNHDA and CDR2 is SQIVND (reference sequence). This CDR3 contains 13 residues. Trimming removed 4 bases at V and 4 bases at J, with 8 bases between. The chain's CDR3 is CASSKGHNQPQHF. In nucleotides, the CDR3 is TGTGCCAGTAGTAAGGGGCATAATCAGCCCCAGCATTTT.

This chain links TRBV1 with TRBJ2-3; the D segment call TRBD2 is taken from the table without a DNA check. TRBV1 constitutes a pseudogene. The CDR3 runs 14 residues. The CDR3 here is CTSSQGLYTDTQYF. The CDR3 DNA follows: TGCACCAGCAGCCAAGGACTCTACACAGATACGCAGTATTTT.

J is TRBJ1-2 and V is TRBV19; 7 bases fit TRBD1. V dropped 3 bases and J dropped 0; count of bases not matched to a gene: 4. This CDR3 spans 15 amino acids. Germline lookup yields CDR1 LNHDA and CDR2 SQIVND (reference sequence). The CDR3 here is CASSIWGTANYGYTF. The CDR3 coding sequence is TGTGCCAGTAGTATTTGGGGGACAGCTAACTATGGCTACACCTTC. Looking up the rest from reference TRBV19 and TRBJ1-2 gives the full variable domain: DGGITQSPKYLFRKEGQNVTLSCEQNLNHDAMYWYRQDPGQGLRLIYYSQIVNDFQKGDIAEGYSVSREKKESFPLTVTSAQKNPTAFYLCASSIWGTANYGYTFGSGTRLTVV.

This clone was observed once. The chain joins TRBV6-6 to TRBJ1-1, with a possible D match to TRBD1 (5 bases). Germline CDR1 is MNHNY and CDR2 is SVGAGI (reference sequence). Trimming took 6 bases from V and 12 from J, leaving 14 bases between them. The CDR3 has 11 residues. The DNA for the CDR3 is TGTGCCAGCAGAGGACACGCTGCAACTTTCTTT. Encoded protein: CASRGHAATFF.

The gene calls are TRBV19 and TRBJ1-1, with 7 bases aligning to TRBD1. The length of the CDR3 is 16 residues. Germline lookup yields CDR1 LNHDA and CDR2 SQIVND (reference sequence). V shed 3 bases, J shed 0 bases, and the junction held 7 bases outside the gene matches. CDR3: CASSMSIGTVNTEAFF. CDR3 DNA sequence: TGTGCCAGTAGTATGAGTATTGGGACAGTGAACACTGAAGCTTTCTTT.

The CDR3 spells CASSWGSQETQYF. CDR3 in DNA: TGCGCCAGCAGCTGGGGAAGTCAAGAGACCCAGTACTTC. The chain links TRBV5-1 to TRBJ2-5; D remains ambiguous. Trimming left V 3 bases short and J 2 bases short, with 8 bases between. The CDR3 is 13 residues long. Germline V lookup: CDR1 SGHRS, CDR2 YFSETQ.

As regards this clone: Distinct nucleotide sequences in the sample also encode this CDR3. CDR3 bases: TGTGCCAGCAGCTTAGCGGGAGAGACCCAGTACTTC. Its translation: CASSLAGETQYF. The genes are TRBV7-2 and TRBJ2-5; D unclear. Germline CDR1 reads SGHTA; CDR2 reads FQGNSA. V was clipped by 0 bases and J by 4 bases, with 3 bases between them. The CDR3 spans 12 residues.

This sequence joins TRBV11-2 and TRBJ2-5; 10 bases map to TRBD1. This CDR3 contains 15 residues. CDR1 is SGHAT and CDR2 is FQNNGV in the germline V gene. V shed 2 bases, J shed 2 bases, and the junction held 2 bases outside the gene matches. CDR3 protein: CASSLRTGGQETQYF. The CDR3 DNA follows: TGTGCCAGCAGCTTAAGGACAGGGGGTCAAGAGACCCAGTACTTC.

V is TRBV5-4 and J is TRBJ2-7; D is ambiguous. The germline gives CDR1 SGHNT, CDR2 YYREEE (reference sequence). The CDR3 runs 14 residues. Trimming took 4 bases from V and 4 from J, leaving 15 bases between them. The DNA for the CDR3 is TGTGCCAGCAGCCCGGGCAAAATTCGGTACGAGCAGTACTTC. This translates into CASSPGKIRYEQYF.

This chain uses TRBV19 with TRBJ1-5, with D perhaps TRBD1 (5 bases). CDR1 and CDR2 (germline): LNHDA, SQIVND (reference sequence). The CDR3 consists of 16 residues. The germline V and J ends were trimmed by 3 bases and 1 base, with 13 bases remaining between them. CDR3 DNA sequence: TGTGCCAGTAGTATTTCAAGGGGAGGGAGCAATCAGCCCCAGCATTTT. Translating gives CASSISRGGSNQPQHF.

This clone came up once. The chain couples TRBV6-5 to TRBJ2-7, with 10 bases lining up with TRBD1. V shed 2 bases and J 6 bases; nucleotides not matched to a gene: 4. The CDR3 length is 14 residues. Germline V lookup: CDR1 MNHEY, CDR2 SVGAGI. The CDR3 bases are TGTGCCAGCAGTTACGGGACAGGGGTGTCCGAGCAGTACTTC. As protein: CASSYGTGVSEQYF.